The subject of this entry is one T cell receptor beta chain. The germline CDR1 and CDR2 sequences are SQVTM and ANQGSEA. The CDR3 contains 15 residues. V dropped 4 bases and J dropped 3; count of bases not matched to a gene: 7. One entry per CDR3 protein results from TCRdb running MiXCR on the 5' RACE reads. The sample contains 400,000 or so distinct CDR3 sequences, 6.2% of which appear only once. This specimen comes from a study of T cells after yellow fever vaccination. This specimen consisted of PBMCs, obtained 5 days after the yellow fever booster vaccination. The TCR comes from a man aged 30 to 39 who received the YFV17D yellow fever vaccine. The V call is TRBV29-1, the J call TRBJ2-1; 9 bases align to TRBD2. The DNA for the CDR3 is TGCAGCGTTGCCGCTTCTAGCGGGAACTACAATGAGCAGTTCTTC. The encoded protein is CSVAASSGNYNEQFF.